This T cell receptor (beta chain) was sequenced for a study of blood T cell repertoires in COVID-19. Study background: In each case, the material was cDNA or gDNA derived from T cells, B-cell-depleted T cells, or PBMCs.

The assay was immunoSEQ multiplex PCR, and TCRdb's table has in-frame clones only and misses some. The data contain about 240,000 clones, around 90% of them singletons. This clone was seen only a few times. This CDR3 comprises 14 residues. Trimming took off 0 bases at V and 4 bases at J, with 11 bases between the two ends. Germline-derived CDR1 and CDR2 are SGHRS and YFSETQ. V and J are TRBV5-1 and TRBJ2-7, with a tentative D call TRBD1 (6 bases). Sequencing was carried out using peripheral blood. The sequence came from a man in his fifties or sixties who had recovered from COVID-19. CDR3 protein: CASSLGGGLYEQYF. In DNA, the CDR3 is TGCGCCAGCAGCTTGGGAGGGGGATTGTACGAGCAGTACTTC.